The present TCR beta chain was sequenced within a study of blood T cell repertoires in COVID-19. In the study overall: The United States, Italy and Spain supplied acute and convalescent COVID-19 samples.

This clone was seen a handful of times. Enrolment of Seattle patients took place during active infection, and they were followed longitudinally. V lost 5 bases, J lost 9 bases, and 9 bases stayed unmatched. The germline gives CDR1 MNHEY, CDR2 SVGAGI. CDR3 length: 15 residues. In the authors' workflow: Amplified reference gene primers provided the basis for estimating nucleated cell counts. The method was immunoSEQ multiplex PCR; TCRdb's version includes in-frame clones alone and lacks a portion of them. V, J and clone size were drawn from that table, and D and trimming were deduced from the DNA. The data hold 300,000 or so clones, with approximately 93% observed a single time.

Sample: peripheral blood. This chain uses TRBV6-5 with TRBJ1-6; 8 bases match TRBD1. The receptor was isolated from a woman aged 25-40 years with COVID-19, enrolled during active disease. This CDR3 is CASSTSDRGGSPLHF. CDR3 DNA: TGTGCCAGCAGTACCTCCGACAGGGGAGGTTCACCCCTCCACTTT.